One T cell receptor beta chain is described in this entry. What it binds is unknown. This record belongs to a study of post-analysis software for immune sequencing data. Study summary: Several disease courses (relapsing-remitting, secondary progressive and progressive-relapsing) of multiple sclerosis were included. The study's findings and limits: TRBV segments more frequent in patients than in controls numbered five and included TRBV5-6, TRBV5-1 and TRBV20-1. Versus controls, multiple sclerosis patients showed significantly lower diversity (normalized Chao1). Clustering by F measure revealed strong co-clustering among samples prepared together in one batch.

The authors incorporated unique molecular identifiers into the TCR beta cDNA libraries. It was from approximately 0.91 to 9.4 million T cells that some 500,000 cDNA molecules came. TCRdb used MiXCR to reprocess the PCR reads, holding one entry per CDR3 protein. Here the sample spans approximately 630,000 distinct CDR3 sequences, around 60% being singletons. The CDR3 consists of 12 residues. The ends were cut back, 0 bases at V and 13 bases at J, with 13 bases in the middle. Germline lookup yields CDR1 SGHRS and CDR2 YFSETQ. This chain uses TRBV5-1 with TRBJ1-2; D is ambiguous. The source material was blood. The TCR comes from a girl aged 2 to 9 with multiple sclerosis. The CDR3 sequence: CASSLGLGPFTF. The CDR3 DNA sequence: TGCGCCAGCAGCTTGGGGCTGGGCCCCTTCACCTTC. The whole variable domain, remainder taken from reference TRBV5-1 and TRBJ1-2, is KAGVTQTPRYLIKTRGQQVTLSCSPISGHRSVSWYQQTPGQGLQFLFEYFSETQRNKGNFPGRFSGRQFSNSRSEMNVSTLELGDSALYLCASSLGLGPFTFGSGTRLTVV.